The clone carrying this TCR beta chain was counted only a few times. No antigen is known for it. Each CDR3 protein is one row after TCRdb ran MiXCR on the RACE reads. The data contain 150,000 to 200,000 distinct CDR3 sequences, about 22% of them singletons. The sample belongs to a study of human T cells and chemical hapten exposure. Overall study context: Minor pooled library volume differences mainly drove per-sample TCR yield variation. The study's findings and limits: Since the donors had alopecia, their immune response may not be the same as that of healthy people.

The CDR3 spans 14 residues. V lost 2 bases and J 6 bases, leaving 10 bases between the germline ends. Germline V gene data show CDR1 as SGHTA and CDR2 as FQGNSA. As for time point: patch test 1, 2 weeks after DPC sensitization. Specified treatment: therapeutic diphenylcyclopropenone sensitization with weekly scalp DPC. This TCR was sampled from a woman in her forties or fifties with alopecia areata. Some clones in this sample may be carry-over from other donors' samples. Source: whole blood, taken in connection with sensitization to the hapten diphenylcyclopropenone (DPC). The chain employs TRBV7-2 and TRBJ2-2, with a tentative D call TRBD1 (5 bases). This chain's CDR3 is CASSLQGWSGELFF. The CDR3 DNA is TGTGCCAGCAGCTTACAGGGTTGGTCCGGGGAGCTGTTTTTT.